One and the same sample provided the 23 T cell receptor beta chains below, sequenced in a study of OX40 agonist ivuxolimab in advanced cancers. Profiling relied on immunoSEQ multiplex PCR, and the TCRdb table lists in-frame clones only, not all of them. There are roughly 41,000 clones in the sample; around four fifths occur only once, and approximately 22% lies in the top ten. The sequencing here drew on CD4+ or CD8+ T cells sorted from blood, taken in a trial of the OX40 agonist ivuxolimab. These TCRs come from an adult with an advanced solid tumor such as melanoma, head and neck, liver or kidney cancer.

V gene TRBV11-2 combines with J gene TRBJ2-7; D could derive from TRBD1 or TRBD2 (5 bases each). V was clipped by 1 base and J by 0 bases, with 7 bases between them. The germline V gene has CDR1 SGHAT and CDR2 FQNNGV. The CDR3 loop spans 14 amino acids. The CDR3 nucleotides are TGTGCCAGCAGCTTAGGAGGGGCCTCCTACGAGCAGTACTTC. This codes for CASSLGGASYEQYF.

This rearrangement joins TRBV11-2 to TRBJ2-5; no clear D. V shed 1 base and J shed 5 bases, with 11 bases lying between them. Germline CDR1 SGHAT, CDR2 FQNNGV. This CDR3 has 14 residues. CDR3 bases: TGTGCCAGCAGCTTAGGGATAGGGTTGGAGACCCAGTACTTC. This encodes CASSLGIGLETQYF.

This clone was recorded only once. V is TRBV27 and J is TRBJ2-6, with D unresolved. In germline, CDR1 is MNHEY, CDR2 SMNVEV (reference sequence). V was pared by 5 bases and J by 0 bases, with 17 bases between. The CDR3 has 18 residues. CDR3 nucleotide sequence: TGTGCCAGCAGTAACTTCTGGAACGACGACTCTGGGGCCAACGTCCTGACTTTC. Translated, it gives CASSNFWNDDSGANVLTF.

This clone was observed a single time. The chain recombines TRBV11-2 with TRBJ2-7; 8 positions agree with TRBD1. This CDR3 is built from 14 residues. CDR1 and CDR2 (germline): SGHAT, FQNNGV. The junction had 6 bases not matched to a gene; V was cut back by 5 bases and J by 3 bases. CDR3 sequence: CASSPDRALYEQYF. The CDR3 bases are TGTGCCAGCAGCCCGGACAGGGCGCTCTACGAGCAGTACTTC.

This chain links TRBV15 with TRBJ2-7, with 9 nucleotides matching TRBD1. J gave up 3 bases and V 3 bases, and 3 bases lay outside the gene matches. The CDR3 is 14 amino acids. From germline, CDR1 is LNHNV and CDR2 YYDKDF (reference sequence). The chain's CDR3 is CATSRTGGNYEQYF. In DNA, the CDR3 is TGTGCCACCAGCAGGACAGGGGGAAACTACGAGCAGTACTTC.

V gene TRBV6-6 combines with J gene TRBJ2-7; D is perhaps TRBD1 (5 bases). The germline V gene encodes CDR1 MNHNY and CDR2 SVGAGI (reference sequence). V lost 0 bases to trimming and J lost 2 bases, with 11 bases between them. The CDR3 runs to 15 residues. CDR3 DNA sequence: TGTGCCAGCAGTTACTCCAAGGGGCAGGCCTACGAGCAGTACTTC. It specifies CASSYSKGQAYEQYF.

This sequence joins TRBV19 and TRBJ1-1, with D perhaps TRBD1 (6 bases). Trimming took off 3 bases at V and 4 bases at J, with 6 bases between the two ends. Germline assignment: CDR1 LNHDA and CDR2 SQIVND (reference sequence). The CDR3 is 12 residues long. CDR3 DNA: TGTGCCAGTAGTATCAGGGGCACTGAAGCTTTCTTT. It codes for CASSIRGTEAFF.

The chain joins TRBV5-1 to TRBJ2-1; 8 bases align to TRBD2. CDR1 and CDR2 (germline): SGHRS, YFSETQ. The CDR3 consists of 15 residues. V lost 0 bases to trimming and J lost 6 bases; unmatched junction nucleotides: 5. CDR3 nucleotides: TGCGCCAGCAGCTTGGAGGGACTAGATGGCAATGAGCAGTTCTTC. This codes for CASSLEGLDGNEQFF.

This clone appeared a single time. The chain combines TRBV10-3 with TRBJ2-2, with TRBD1 identical over 10 bases. Looked up from germline, CDR1 is ENHRY and CDR2 is SYGVKD. The CDR3 has 14 residues. The V gene end was trimmed by 11 bases and the J gene end by 2 bases; junction bases not matched to a gene: 5. CDR3 amino acids: CAVGQGDNTGELFF. CDR3 bases: TGTGCCGTCGGACAGGGGGACAACACCGGGGAGCTGTTTTTT.

V usage is TRBV13 and J usage is TRBJ2-1; 11 bases are a match to TRBD1. J gave up 6 bases and V 2 bases, and 6 bases lay outside the gene matches. The CDR3 length is 16 residues. CDR1 and CDR2 from the germline V gene are PRHDT and FYEKMQ (reference sequence). The CDR3 sequence: CASSLRWTGGFNEQFF. The DNA of the CDR3 is TGTGCCAGCAGCTTACGATGGACAGGGGGCTTCAATGAGCAGTTCTTC. Full variable domain (missing parts from reference TRBV13 and TRBJ2-1): AAGVIQSPRHLIKEKRETATLKCYPIPRHDTVYWYQQGPGQDPQFLISFYEKMQSDKGSIPDRFSAQQFSDYHSELNMSSLELGDSALYFCASSLRWTGGFNEQFFGPGTRLTVL.

V and J are TRBV9 and TRBJ1-4; 7 bases agree with TRBD1. The germline CDR1 and CDR2 sequences are SGDLS and YYNGEE. Trimming took 3 bases from V and 2 from J; bases not matched to a gene: 4. The length of the CDR3 is 15 residues. The CDR3 sequence: CASSEGTVTNEKLFF. The CDR3 coding sequence is TGTGCCAGCAGCGAGGGGACAGTGACTAATGAAAAACTGTTTTTT.

In this sample, this clone turned up many times. The rearrangement uses TRBV7-3 and TRBJ2-7; D unresolved. The germline CDR1 and CDR2 sequences are SGHTA and FQGTGA. CDR3 length: 13 amino acids. V shed 2 bases and J shed 0 bases, with 5 bases lying between them. The CDR3 DNA sequence: TGTGCCAGCAGCTTAGGGCCCTCCTACGAGCAGTACTTC. Translating gives CASSLGPSYEQYF.

This clone is a singleton in its sample. The rearrangement links TRBV9 to TRBJ1-5; D gene ambiguous. Germline V lookup: CDR1 SGDLS, CDR2 YYNGEE. The CDR3 consists of 14 residues. The V end was cut by 5 bases, the J end by 3 bases, with 12 bases between. CDR3 nucleotide sequence: TGTGCCAGCAGTGATGGAGGACCCAATCAGCCCCAGCATTTT. Translated, it gives CASSDGGPNQPQHF.

The count of this clone is one. This chain connects TRBV15 to TRBJ1-6, with D unresolved. There are 14 residues in the CDR3. CDR1 is LNHNV, CDR2 YYDKDF, per germline (reference sequence). The CDR3 sequence is CGATSGRHDSPLHF. For the CDR3, the DNA is TGTGGCGCGACATCGGGCAGGCATGATTCACCCCTCCACTTT.

CDR3 region: CASNLGRGNTIYF. The DNA of the CDR3 is TGTGCCAGCAACCTGGGCAGGGGGAACACCATATATTTT. The chain joins TRBV6-1 to TRBJ1-3, with TRBD1 matching 7 bases. This CDR3 has 13 residues. Germline-derived CDR1 and CDR2 are MNHNS and SASEGT. Trimming removed 7 bases from V and 7 bases from J; junction bases left unmatched: 7.

V usage is TRBV9 and J usage is TRBJ2-4, with 11 bases matching TRBD2. Per germline, CDR1 SGDLS and CDR2 YYNGEE. The CDR3 totals 19 residues. With V trimmed by 0 bases and J by 1 base, 9 bases remained unmatched. The CDR3 DNA reads as TGTGCCAGCAGCGTAGCTGCCGGTACTAGCGGGAGTGCCAAAAACATTCAGTACTTC. Amino acid sequence: CASSVAAGTSGSAKNIQYF.

This rearrangement joins TRBV18 to TRBJ2-1; 10 bases are a match to TRBD2. Germline trimming cut 6 bases from V and 2 bases from J; bases unmatched to any gene: 10. The CDR3 runs to 17 residues. Germline CDR1 and CDR2: KGHSH and LQKENI. The CDR3 sequence: CASSRLAGEPTYNEQFF. The CDR3 DNA sequence: TGTGCCAGCTCGAGGCTAGCGGGAGAACCGACCTACAATGAGCAGTTCTTC.

The rearrangement uses TRBV5-1 and TRBJ2-4; D perhaps matches TRBD1 (5 bases). With 5 bases removed from V and 11 bases from J, the gap between germline ends came to 14 bases. This CDR3 has 12 residues. Germline values: CDR1 SGHRS, CDR2 YFSETQ. CDR3 protein: CASRGLDTFQYF. CDR3 nucleotide sequence: TGCGCCAGCAGGGGATTGGACACCTTTCAGTACTTC.

The V gene is TRBV29-1, the J gene TRBJ2-7; tentative D call: TRBD1 (5 bases). The CDR3 covers 12 residues. CDR1 and CDR2 (germline): SQVTM, ANQGSEA. V was cut by 5 bases and J by 6 bases, with 14 bases left in between. The CDR3 DNA reads as TGCAGCGTTCGGGCAGGGCTTCCCGAGCAGTACTTC. It translates to CSVRAGLPEQYF.

V and J are TRBV27 and TRBJ1-3, with D hard to call. V gave up 4 bases and J gave up 0 bases, with 10 bases separating them. The CDR3 is 15 amino acids. Germline V CDR1 and CDR2: MNHEY, SMNVEV (reference sequence). The CDR3 loop reads CASSSLRSSGNTIYF. DNA for the CDR3: TGTGCCAGCAGTTCTCTCCGAAGCTCTGGAAACACCATATATTTT.

In this sample, this clone turned up once. The chain is built from TRBV2 and TRBJ2-7; D call uncertain. Germline CDR1 SNHLY, CDR2 FYNNEI. The CDR3 has 16 amino acids. V lost 3 bases to trimming and J lost 2 bases, with 17 bases between them. CDR3 in amino acids: CASSDLIPGFTYEQYF. The CDR3 DNA reads TGTGCCAGCAGTGACTTAATCCCAGGTTTTACCTACGAGCAGTACTTC.

The V and J genes are TRBV6-4 and TRBJ2-3, with D tentatively TRBD2 (5 bases). The CDR3 has 15 amino acids. Germline V CDR1 and CDR2: MRHNA, SNTAGT. Trimming removed 5 bases from V and 6 bases from J, with 18 bases in between. DNA of the CDR3: TGTGCCAGCAGTCCACTAGGATTAGGAACTGATACGCAGTATTTT. Encoded protein: CASSPLGLGTDTQYF.

The chain carries TRBV6-6 and TRBJ1-6; D gene ambiguous. The V and J ends lost 6 bases and 6 bases respectively, with 6 bases between them. The CDR3 runs 12 residues. Germline values: CDR1 MNHNY, CDR2 SVGAGI (reference sequence). CDR3 DNA: TGTGCCAGCAGACAGCCTAATTCACCCCTCCACTTT. Translating it yields CASRQPNSPLHF.